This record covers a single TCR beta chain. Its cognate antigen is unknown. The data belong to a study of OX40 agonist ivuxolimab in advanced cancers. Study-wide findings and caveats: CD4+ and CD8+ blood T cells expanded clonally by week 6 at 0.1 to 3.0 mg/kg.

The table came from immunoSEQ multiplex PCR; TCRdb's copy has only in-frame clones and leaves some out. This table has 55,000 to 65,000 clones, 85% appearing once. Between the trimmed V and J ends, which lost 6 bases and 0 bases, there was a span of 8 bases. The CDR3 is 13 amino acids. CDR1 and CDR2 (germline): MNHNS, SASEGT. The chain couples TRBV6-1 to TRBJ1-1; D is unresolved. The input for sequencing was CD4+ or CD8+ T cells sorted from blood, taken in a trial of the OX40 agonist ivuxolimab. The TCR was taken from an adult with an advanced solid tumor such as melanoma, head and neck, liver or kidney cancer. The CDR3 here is CASRTLLNTEAFF. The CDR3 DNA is TGTGCCAGCAGAACACTGTTGAACACTGAAGCTTTCTTT.